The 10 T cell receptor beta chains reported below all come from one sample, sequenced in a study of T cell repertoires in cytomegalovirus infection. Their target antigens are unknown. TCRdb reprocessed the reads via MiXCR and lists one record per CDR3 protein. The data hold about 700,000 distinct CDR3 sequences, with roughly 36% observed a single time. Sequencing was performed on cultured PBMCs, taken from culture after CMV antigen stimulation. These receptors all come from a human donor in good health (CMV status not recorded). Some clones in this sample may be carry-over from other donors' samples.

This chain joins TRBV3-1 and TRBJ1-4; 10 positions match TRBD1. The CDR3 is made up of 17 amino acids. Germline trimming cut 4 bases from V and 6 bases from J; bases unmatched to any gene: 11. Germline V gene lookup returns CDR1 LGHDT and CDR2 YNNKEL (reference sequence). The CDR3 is CASSPFGTGEKDEKLFF. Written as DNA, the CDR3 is TGTGCCAGCAGCCCCTTCGGGACAGGGGAGAAGGATGAAAAACTGTTTTTT.

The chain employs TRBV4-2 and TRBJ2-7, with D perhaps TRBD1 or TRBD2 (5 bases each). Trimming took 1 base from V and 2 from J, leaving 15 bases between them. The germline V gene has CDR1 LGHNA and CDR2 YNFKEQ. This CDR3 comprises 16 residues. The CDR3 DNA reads TGTGCCAGCAGCCAAGGGGACGCAACCCGCCCCTACGAGCAGTACTTC. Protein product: CASSQGDATRPYEQYF.

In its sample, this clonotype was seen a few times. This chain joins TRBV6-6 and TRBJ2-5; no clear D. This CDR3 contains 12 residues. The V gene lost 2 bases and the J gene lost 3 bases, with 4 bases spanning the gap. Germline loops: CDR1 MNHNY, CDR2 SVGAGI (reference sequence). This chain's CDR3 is CASSYTEETQYF. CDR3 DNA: TGTGCCAGCAGTTACACTGAAGAGACCCAGTACTTC.

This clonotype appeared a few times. The CDR3 DNA is TGTGCCAGCAGTGGGGGACTAGCGGGGGGAACCACAACCTACGAGCAGTACTTC. Translating it yields CASSGGLAGGTTTYEQYF. This rearrangement joins TRBV6-1 to TRBJ2-7, with 15 bases identical to TRBD2. Per the germline V gene, CDR1 is MNHNS and CDR2 is SASEGT. The V gene end was trimmed by 4 bases and the J gene end by 2 bases; junction bases not matched to a gene: 9. The CDR3 covers 18 residues.

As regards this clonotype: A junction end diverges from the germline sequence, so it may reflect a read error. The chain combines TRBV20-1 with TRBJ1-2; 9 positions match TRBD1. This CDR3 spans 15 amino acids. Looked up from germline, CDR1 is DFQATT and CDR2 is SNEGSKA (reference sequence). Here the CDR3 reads CSARDRNRGLYGHTF. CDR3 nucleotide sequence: TGCAGTGCTAGAGATCGGAACAGGGGGCTCTATGGCCACACCTTC.

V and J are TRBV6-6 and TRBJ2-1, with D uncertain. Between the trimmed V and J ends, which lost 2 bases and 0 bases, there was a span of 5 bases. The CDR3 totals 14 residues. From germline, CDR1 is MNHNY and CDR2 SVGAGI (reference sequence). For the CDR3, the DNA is TGTGCCAGCAGTTACCAGAGCTCCTACAATGAGCAGTTCTTC. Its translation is CASSYQSSYNEQFF.

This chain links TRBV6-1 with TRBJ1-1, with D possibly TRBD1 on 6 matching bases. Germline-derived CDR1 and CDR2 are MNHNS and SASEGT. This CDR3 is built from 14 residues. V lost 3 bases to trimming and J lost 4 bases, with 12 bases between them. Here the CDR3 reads CASSEYQGTTEAFF. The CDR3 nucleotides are TGTGCCAGCAGTGAGTACCAGGGGACCACTGAAGCTTTCTTT.

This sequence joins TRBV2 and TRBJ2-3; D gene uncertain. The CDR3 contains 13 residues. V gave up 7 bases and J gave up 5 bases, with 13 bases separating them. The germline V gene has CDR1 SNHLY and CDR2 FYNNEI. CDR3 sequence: CASTADGRDTQYF. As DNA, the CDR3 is TGTGCCAGCACCGCGGATGGAAGAGATACGCAGTATTTT. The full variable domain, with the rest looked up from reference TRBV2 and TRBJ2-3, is EPEVTQTPSHQVTQMGQEVILRCVPISNHLYFYWYRQILGQKVEFLVSFYNNEISEKSEIFDDQFSVERPDGSNFTLKIRSTKLEDSAMYFCASTADGRDTQYFGPGTRLTVL.

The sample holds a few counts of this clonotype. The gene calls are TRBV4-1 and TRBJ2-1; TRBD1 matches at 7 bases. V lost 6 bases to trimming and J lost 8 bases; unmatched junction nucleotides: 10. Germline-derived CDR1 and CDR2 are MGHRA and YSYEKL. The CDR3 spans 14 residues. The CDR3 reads CASSPGQAGYEQFF. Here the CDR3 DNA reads TGCGCCAGCAGTCCTGGACAGGCCGGCTATGAGCAGTTCTTC.

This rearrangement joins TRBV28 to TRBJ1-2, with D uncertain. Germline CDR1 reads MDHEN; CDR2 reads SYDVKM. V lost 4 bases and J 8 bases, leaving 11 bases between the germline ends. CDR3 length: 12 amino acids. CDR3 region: CASSSYPRGYTF. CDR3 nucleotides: TGTGCCAGCAGTTCCTACCCGCGGGGCTACACCTTC.